One TCR beta chain is described in this entry. The sample belongs to a study of T-cell memory formation after mild COVID-19. TCRdb reprocessed the 5' RACE reads with MiXCR, giving one entry per CDR3 protein. The data show about 84,000 distinct CDR3 sequences, with more than 11% seen just once and about 33% held by the top ten. Specimen: PBMCs or a T cell subset sorted from them (not recorded which). The source of this sequence is an adult woman who had mild COVID-19 (a few samples of this study predate the infection). Cell type and time point are not known.

The CDR3 spells CASSLAPVNEQFF. The CDR3 DNA reads as TGCGCCAGCAGCTTGGCGCCGGTCAATGAGCAGTTCTTC. V is TRBV5-1 and J is TRBJ2-1, with D uncertain. Germline V CDR1 and CDR2: SGHRS, YFSETQ. CDR3 length equals 13 residues. V shed 0 bases and J shed 6 bases, with 7 bases lying between them.